The present T cell receptor beta chain was sequenced within a study of blood T cell repertoires in COVID-19. At the level of the study: From the United States, Italy and Spain came samples of acute and convalescent COVID-19.

Original methodology: Amplification of reference gene primers was used by the study to estimate nucleated cell counts. The table came from immunoSEQ multiplex PCR; TCRdb's copy has only in-frame clones and leaves some out. V and J calls and clone size are copied from that table; D and trimming were computed from the DNA. The sample has about 290,000 clones; about nine tenths are singletons. Patients at the Seattle site were enrolled during active infection and followed longitudinally. The sequenced material came from peripheral blood. This clonotype was obtained from a woman younger than 45 with COVID-19, enrolled during active disease.

The CDR3 bases are TGTGCCAGCAGCTTAGGGGGACAGGTTCATGGCTACACCTTC. It encodes CASSLGGQVHGYTF. The chain has TRBV7-2 and TRBJ1-2; TRBD1 matches at 8 bases. V gave up 1 base and J gave up 6 bases; unmatched junction bases: 4. The CDR3 totals 14 residues. Germline V gene lookup returns CDR1 SGHTA and CDR2 FQGNSA.